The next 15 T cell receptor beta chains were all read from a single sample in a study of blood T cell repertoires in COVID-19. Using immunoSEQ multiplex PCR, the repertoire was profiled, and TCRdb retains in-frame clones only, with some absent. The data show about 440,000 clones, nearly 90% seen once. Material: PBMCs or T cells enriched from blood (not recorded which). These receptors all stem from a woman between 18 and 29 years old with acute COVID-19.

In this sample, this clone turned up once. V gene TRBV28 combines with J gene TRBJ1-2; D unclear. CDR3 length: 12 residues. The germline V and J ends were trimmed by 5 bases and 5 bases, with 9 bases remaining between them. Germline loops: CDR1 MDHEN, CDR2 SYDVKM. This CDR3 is CASSPRLYGYTF. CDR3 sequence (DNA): TGTGCCAGCAGTCCCCGTTTATATGGCTACACCTTC.

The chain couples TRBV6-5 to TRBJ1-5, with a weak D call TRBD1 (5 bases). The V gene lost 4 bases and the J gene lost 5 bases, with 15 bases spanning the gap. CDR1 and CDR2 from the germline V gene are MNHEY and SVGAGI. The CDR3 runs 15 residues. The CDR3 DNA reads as TGTGCCAGCAGTTCCACCGTATGGGGCGATCAGCCCCAGCATTTT. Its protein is CASSSTVWGDQPQHF.

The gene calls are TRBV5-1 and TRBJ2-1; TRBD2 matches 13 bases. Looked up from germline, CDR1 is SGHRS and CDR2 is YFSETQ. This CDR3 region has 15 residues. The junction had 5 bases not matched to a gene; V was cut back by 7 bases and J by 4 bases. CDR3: CASRVLAGGYNEQFF. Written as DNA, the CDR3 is TGCGCCAGCCGTGTACTAGCGGGGGGGTACAATGAGCAGTTCTTC.

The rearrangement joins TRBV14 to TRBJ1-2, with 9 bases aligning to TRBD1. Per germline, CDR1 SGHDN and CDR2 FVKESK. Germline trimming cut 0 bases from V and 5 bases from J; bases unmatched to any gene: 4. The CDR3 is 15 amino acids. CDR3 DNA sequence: TGTGCCAGCAGCCAAGAGAGACAGGGGGGATATGGCTACACCTTC. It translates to CASSQERQGGYGYTF.

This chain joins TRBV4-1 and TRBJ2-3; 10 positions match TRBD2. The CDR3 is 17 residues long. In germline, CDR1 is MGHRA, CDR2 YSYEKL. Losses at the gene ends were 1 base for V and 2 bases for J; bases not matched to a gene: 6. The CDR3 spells CASSQAQRGGITDTQYF. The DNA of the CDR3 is TGCGCCAGCAGCCAAGCTCAGCGGGGGGGGATCACAGATACGCAGTATTTT.

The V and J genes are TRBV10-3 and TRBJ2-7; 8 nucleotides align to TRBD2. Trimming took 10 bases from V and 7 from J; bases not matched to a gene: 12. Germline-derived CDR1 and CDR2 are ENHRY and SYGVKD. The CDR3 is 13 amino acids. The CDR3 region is CASLAGGAGEQYF. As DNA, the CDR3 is TGTGCCAGTCTAGCCGGGGGGGCCGGAGAGCAGTACTTC.

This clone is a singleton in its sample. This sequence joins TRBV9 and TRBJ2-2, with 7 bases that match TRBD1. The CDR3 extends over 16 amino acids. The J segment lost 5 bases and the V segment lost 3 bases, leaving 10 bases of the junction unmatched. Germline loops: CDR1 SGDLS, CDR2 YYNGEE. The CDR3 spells CASSGRQGSRTGELFF. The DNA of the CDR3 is TGTGCCAGCAGCGGGCGACAGGGTAGCAGGACCGGGGAGCTGTTTTTT.

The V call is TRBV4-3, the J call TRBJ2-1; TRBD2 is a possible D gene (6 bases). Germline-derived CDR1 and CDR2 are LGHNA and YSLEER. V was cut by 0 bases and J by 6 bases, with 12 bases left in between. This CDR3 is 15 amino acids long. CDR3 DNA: TGCGCCAGCAGCCAAGACTTCGGGGGAATCAATGAGCAGTTCTTC. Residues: CASSQDFGGINEQFF.

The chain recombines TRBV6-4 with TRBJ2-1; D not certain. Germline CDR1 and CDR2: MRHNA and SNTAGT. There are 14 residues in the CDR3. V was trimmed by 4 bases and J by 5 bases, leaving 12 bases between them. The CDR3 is CASSVSPEHNEQFF. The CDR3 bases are TGTGCCAGCAGTGTTAGCCCCGAACACAATGAGCAGTTCTTC.

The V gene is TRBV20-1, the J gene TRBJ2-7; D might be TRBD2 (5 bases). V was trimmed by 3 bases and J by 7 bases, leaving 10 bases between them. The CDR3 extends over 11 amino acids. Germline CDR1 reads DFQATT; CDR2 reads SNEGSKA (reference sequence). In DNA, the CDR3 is TGCAGTGCTAGCGGGATTCGGGAGCAGTACTTC. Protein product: CSASGIREQYF.

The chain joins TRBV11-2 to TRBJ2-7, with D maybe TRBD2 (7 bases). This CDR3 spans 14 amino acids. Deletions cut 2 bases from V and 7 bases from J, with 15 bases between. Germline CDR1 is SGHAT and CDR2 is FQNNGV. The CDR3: CASSLPGRGPEQYF. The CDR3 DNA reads TGTGCCAGCAGCTTACCGGGGCGGGGGCCTGAGCAGTACTTC.

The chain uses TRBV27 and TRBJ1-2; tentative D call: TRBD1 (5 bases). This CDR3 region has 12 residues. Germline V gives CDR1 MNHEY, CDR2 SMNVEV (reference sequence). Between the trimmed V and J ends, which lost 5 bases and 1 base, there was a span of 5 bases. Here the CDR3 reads CASSQGNYGYTF. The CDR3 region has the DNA TGTGCCAGCAGTCAGGGTAACTATGGCTACACCTTC.

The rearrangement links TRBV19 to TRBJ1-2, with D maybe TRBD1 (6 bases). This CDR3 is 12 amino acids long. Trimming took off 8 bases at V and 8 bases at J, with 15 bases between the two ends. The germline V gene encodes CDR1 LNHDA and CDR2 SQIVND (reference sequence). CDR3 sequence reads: CASETGLRGYTF. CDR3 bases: TGTGCCAGTGAAACAGGGTTGCGCGGCTACACCTTC.

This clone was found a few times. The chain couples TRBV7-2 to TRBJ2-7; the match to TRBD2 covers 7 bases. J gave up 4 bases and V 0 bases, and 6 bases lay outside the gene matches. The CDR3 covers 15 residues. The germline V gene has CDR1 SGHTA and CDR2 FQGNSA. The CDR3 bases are TGTGCCAGCAGCTTAGCGGGGGGGTTGTCGTACGAGCAGTACTTC. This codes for CASSLAGGLSYEQYF.

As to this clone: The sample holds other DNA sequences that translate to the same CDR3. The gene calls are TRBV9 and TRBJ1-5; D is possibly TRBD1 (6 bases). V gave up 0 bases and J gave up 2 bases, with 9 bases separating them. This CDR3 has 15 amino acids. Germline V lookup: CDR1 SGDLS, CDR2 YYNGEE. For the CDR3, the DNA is TGTGCCAGCAGCGTAGGAGGGGGGGGCAATCAGCCCCAGCATTTT. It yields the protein CASSVGGGGNQPQHF.